This TCR beta chain was obtained from a study of blood T cell repertoires in COVID-19. In the study overall: In each case, the material was cDNA or gDNA derived from T cells, B-cell-depleted T cells, or PBMCs.

Original methodology: Reference gene primer amplification gave nucleated cell count estimates. Clones were read by immunoSEQ multiplex PCR, and TCRdb kept only the in-frame ones, dropping some. The DNA gave D and trimming, while V, J and clone size come from that table. This table holds approximately 170,000 clones, about 90% found once. Sequenced material: peripheral blood. This receptor was identified in a woman aged 60-75 years with COVID-19, enrolled during active disease.

In DNA, the CDR3 is TGTGCCAGCAGTTACAGCCGGACAGGATGGAACTATGGCTACACCTTC. It codes for CASSYSRTGWNYGYTF. This chain joins TRBV6-5 and TRBJ1-2; TRBD1 matches at 7 bases. Germline V gene data show CDR1 as MNHEY and CDR2 as SVGAGI. This CDR3 is 16 amino acids long. With V trimmed by 2 bases and J by 2 bases, 8 bases remained unmatched.